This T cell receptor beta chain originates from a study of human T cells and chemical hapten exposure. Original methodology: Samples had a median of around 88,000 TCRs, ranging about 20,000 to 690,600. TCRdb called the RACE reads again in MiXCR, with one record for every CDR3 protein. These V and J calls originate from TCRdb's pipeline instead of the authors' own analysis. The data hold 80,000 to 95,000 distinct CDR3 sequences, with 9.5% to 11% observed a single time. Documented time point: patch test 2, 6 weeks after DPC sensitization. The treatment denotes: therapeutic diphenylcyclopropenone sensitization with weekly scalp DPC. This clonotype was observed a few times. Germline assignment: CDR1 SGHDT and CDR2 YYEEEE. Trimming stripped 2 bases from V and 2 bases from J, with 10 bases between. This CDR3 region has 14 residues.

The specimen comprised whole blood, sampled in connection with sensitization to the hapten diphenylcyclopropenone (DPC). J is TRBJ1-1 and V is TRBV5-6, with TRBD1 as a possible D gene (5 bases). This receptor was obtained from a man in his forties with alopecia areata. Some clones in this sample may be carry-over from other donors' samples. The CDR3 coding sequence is TGTGCCAGCAGCTTTTTTCAGGGAAACACTGAAGCTTTCTTT. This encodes CASSFFQGNTEAFF. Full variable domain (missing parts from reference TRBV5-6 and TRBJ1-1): DAGVTQSPTHLIKTRGQQVTLRCSPKSGHDTVSWYQQALGQGPQFIFQYYEEEERQRGNFPDRFSGHQFPNYSSELNVNALLLGDSALYLCASSFFQGNTEAFFGQGTRLTVV.